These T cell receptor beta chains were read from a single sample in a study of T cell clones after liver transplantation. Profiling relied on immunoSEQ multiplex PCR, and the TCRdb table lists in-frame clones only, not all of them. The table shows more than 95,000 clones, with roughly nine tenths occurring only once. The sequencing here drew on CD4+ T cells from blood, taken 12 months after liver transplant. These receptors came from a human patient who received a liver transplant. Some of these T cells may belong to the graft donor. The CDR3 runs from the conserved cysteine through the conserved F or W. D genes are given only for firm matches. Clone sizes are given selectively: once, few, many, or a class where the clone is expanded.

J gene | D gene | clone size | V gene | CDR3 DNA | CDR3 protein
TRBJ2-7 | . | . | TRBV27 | TGTGCCAGCAGTCCCCCGGGAAGCTCCTACGAGCAGTACTTC | CASSPPGSSYEQYF
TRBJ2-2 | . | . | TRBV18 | TGTGCCAGCTCACCGGGCAGGAATTACACCGGGGAGCTGTTTTTT | CASSPGRNYTGELFF
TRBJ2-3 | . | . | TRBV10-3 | TGTGCCATCAGTGGAACAGTTACAGATACGCAGTATTTT | CAISGTVTDTQYF
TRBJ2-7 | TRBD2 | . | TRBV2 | TGTGCCAGCCGGAACGGGGGGGCTCGCTACGAGCAGTACTTC | CASRNGGARYEQYF
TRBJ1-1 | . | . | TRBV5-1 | TGCGCCAGCAAATCTTTAGGCAGCAACACTGAAGCTTTCTTT | CASKSLGSNTEAFF
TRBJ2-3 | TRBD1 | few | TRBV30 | TGTGCCTGGACCCGACAGGGGGCGAGTAGGGATACGCAGTATTTT | CAWTRQGASRDTQYF
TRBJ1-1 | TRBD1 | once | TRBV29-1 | TGCAGCGTTGTACAGGGACAGGGAGTCGGGTTCACTGAAGCTTTCTTT | CSVVQGQGVGFTEAFF
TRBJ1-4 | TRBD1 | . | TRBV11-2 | TGTGCCAGCAGCACGCCTCGGGACAGGGGTCATGAAAAACTGTTTTTT | CASSTPRDRGHEKLFF
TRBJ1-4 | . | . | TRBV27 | TGTGCCAGCAGCGACAGAGTTGCAACTAATGAAAAACTGTTTTTT | CASSDRVATNEKLFF
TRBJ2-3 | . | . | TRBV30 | TGTGGTGCGCGGCTAGGGACAGATACGCAGTATTTT | CGARLGTDTQYF
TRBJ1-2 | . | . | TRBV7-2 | TGTGCCAGCAGCTTAGTGTCCACGGGAGGCTACACCTTC | CASSLVSTGGYTF